These 10 T cell receptor beta chains were all obtained from the same sample, sequenced in a study of blood T cell repertoires in COVID-19. Profiling relied on immunoSEQ multiplex PCR, and the TCRdb table lists in-frame clones only, not all of them. The data show more than 300,000 clones, roughly 91% seen once. Sequences were obtained from PBMCs or T cells enriched from blood (not recorded which). The receptors were sampled from a woman in her thirties who had recovered from COVID-19.

This chain connects TRBV12-3 or TRBV12-4 to TRBJ2-3, with D perhaps matching TRBD2 (6 bases). This CDR3 comprises 13 residues. V gave up 7 bases and J gave up 5 bases, with 13 bases separating them. The CDR3 region is CASTNQEGDTQYF. CDR3 nucleotides: TGTGCCAGCACCAACCAGGAGGGAGATACGCAGTATTTT.

The V call is TRBV7-9, the J call TRBJ1-4; 8 bases are a match to TRBD1. Germline CDR1 is SEHNR and CDR2 is FQNEAQ (reference sequence). The CDR3 consists of 13 residues. Germline trimming cut 4 bases from V and 8 bases from J; bases unmatched to any gene: 3. The CDR3 reads CASSWTGQEKLFF. In DNA, the CDR3 is TGTGCCAGCAGCTGGACAGGGCAGGAAAAACTGTTTTTT.

V gene TRBV27 combines with J gene TRBJ1-1; 7 bases align to TRBD1. Germline CDR1 is MNHEY and CDR2 is SMNVEV (reference sequence). V lost 8 bases to trimming and J lost 1 base; unmatched junction nucleotides: 4. The CDR3 sequence is 13 residues long. This CDR3 reads CASGWTGNTEAFF. The CDR3 DNA is TGTGCCAGCGGCTGGACAGGGAACACTGAAGCTTTCTTT.

The chain uses TRBV6-5 and TRBJ1-5, with 9 bases fitting TRBD1. This CDR3 comprises 14 residues. The germline V gene has CDR1 MNHEY and CDR2 SVGAGI. V was clipped by 4 bases and J by 8 bases; unmatched bases: 6. The CDR3 loop reads CASSSPGTGKPQHF. DNA for the CDR3: TGTGCCAGCAGTTCCCCCGGGACAGGGAAGCCCCAGCATTTT.

The gene calls are TRBV27 and TRBJ1-2; weak D call: TRBD1 (5 bases). The CDR3 is 15 residues long. CDR1 is MNHEY and CDR2 is SMNVEV in the germline V gene (reference sequence). V was trimmed by 4 bases and J by 2 bases, leaving 14 bases between them. CDR3: CASSSLRAGNYGYTF. The CDR3, as DNA: TGTGCCAGCAGTTCGCTCAGGGCAGGAAACTATGGCTACACCTTC.

The rearrangement joins TRBV5-1 to TRBJ2-2; tentatively, D is TRBD1 (5 bases). This CDR3 comprises 15 residues. Deletions cut 0 bases from V and 6 bases from J, with 12 bases between. The germline gives CDR1 SGHRS, CDR2 YFSETQ. The CDR3 sequence is CASSLAFGASGELFF. The CDR3 DNA reads TGCGCCAGCAGCTTGGCGTTTGGGGCGTCCGGGGAGCTGTTTTTT.

The rearrangement links TRBV2 to TRBJ1-1, with D hard to call. The V and J ends lost 4 bases and 7 bases respectively, with 7 bases between them. The CDR3 covers 11 residues. The germline gives CDR1 SNHLY, CDR2 FYNNEI. CDR3 residues: CASSGGVEAFF. CDR3 DNA: TGTGCCAGCAGTGGCGGGGTTGAAGCTTTCTTT.

The chain links TRBV11-2 to TRBJ1-2, with D unresolved. V was shortened by 5 bases and J by 8 bases, with 21 bases between the two germline ends. The CDR3 spans 15 residues. Germline CDR1 SGHAT, CDR2 FQNNGV. The CDR3 bases are TGTGCCAGCAGCCTCTCCCTAGCCGGGAGGGAAGGCTACACCTTC. The encoded protein is CASSLSLAGREGYTF.

This chain connects TRBV18 to TRBJ1-1; D not resolved. V was clipped by 0 bases and J by 1 base, with 9 bases between them. This CDR3 contains 15 residues. Per germline, CDR1 KGHSH and CDR2 LQKENI. CDR3 region: CASSPPSLRNTEAFF. CDR3 coding DNA: TGTGCCAGCTCACCACCGTCACTGAGGAACACTGAAGCTTTCTTT.

This chain uses TRBV5-6 with TRBJ2-7; 8 bases fit TRBD1. Unmatched junction bases numbered 7, after V lost 2 bases and J lost 0 bases. In germline, CDR1 is SGHDT, CDR2 YYEEEE. This CDR3 has 16 amino acids. The CDR3 sequence: CASSFGMGQVSYEQYF. CDR3 bases: TGTGCCAGCAGCTTCGGTATGGGACAGGTCTCCTACGAGCAGTACTTC.